This TCR beta chain was sequenced during a study of persistence of HIV-infected CD4 T cells. With respect to this clone: The target antigen is unknown.

The immunoSEQ assay was version 4, run in survey mode. Method: immunoSEQ multiplex PCR; TCRdb's copy keeps in-frame clones and lacks some. The sample lists about 30,000 clones; approximately 66% were seen once. The stimulus was an HIV-1 Gag 15-mer peptide pool, 0.9 to 1 ug/peptide/mL. CD4+ T cells upregulating both CD40 ligand and CD69 were sorted as responding cells. Donors were HIV-1-infected adults who began suppressive ART during chronic infection. CD8-depleted PBMCs were stimulated about 17 hours with anti-CD28/CD49d costimulation, CD40-blocking antibody and enfuvirtide. Germline V gives CDR1 SGHAT, CDR2 FQNNGV. V lost 0 bases and J 6 bases, leaving 9 bases between the germline ends. CDR3 length equals 13 residues.

The chain links TRBV11-2 to TRBJ2-7; tentatively, D is TRBD2 (5 bases). The source is an adult man with HIV who was CMV-seropositive. The sample in question was CD4+ T cells sorted from PBMCs after approximately 19-hour stimulation, obtained from a patient who received antiretroviral therapy. DNA of the CDR3: TGTGCCAGCAGCTTAGAGCGAGGAGGCGAGCAGTACTTC. This encodes CASSLERGGEQYF.